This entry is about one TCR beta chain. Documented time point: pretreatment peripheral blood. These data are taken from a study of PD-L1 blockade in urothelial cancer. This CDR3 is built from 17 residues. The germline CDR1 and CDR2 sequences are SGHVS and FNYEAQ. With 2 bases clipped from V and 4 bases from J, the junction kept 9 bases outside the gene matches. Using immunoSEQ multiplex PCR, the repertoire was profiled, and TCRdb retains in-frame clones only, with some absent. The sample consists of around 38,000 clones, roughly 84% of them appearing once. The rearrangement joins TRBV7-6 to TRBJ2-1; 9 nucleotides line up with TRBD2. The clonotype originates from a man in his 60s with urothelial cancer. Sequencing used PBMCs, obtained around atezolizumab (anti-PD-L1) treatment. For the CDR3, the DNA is TGTGCCAGCAGCTTACGGGCTAGCGGGGATATTTACAATGAGCAGTTCTTC. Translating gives CASSLRASGDIYNEQFF.